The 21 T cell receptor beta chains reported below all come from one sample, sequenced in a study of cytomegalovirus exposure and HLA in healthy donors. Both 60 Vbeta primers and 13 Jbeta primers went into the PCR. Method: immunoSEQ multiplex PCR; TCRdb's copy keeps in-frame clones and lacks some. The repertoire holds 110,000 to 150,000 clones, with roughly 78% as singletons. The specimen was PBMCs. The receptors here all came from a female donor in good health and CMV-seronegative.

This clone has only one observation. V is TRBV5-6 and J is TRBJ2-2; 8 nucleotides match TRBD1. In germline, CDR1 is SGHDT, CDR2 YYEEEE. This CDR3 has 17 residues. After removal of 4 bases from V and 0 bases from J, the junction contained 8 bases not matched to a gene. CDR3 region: CASSQGTGPPNTGELFF. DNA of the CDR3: TGTGCCAGCAGCCAGGGGACAGGTCCGCCGAACACCGGGGAGCTGTTTTTT.

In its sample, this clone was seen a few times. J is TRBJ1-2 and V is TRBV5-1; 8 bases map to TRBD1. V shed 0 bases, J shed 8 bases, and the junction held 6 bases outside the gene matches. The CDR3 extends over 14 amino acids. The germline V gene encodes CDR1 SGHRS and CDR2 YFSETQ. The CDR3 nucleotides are TGCGCCAGCAGCTTGGGTGACAGGGGATGGGGCTACACCTTC. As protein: CASSLGDRGWGYTF.

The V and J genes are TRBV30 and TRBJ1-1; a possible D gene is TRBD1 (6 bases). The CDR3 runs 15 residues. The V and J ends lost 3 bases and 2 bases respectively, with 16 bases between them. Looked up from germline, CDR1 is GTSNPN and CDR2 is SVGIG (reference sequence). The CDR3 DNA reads TGTGCCTGGAGCCGCGTACAGGGCGGTAACACTGAAGCTTTCTTT. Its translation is CAWSRVQGGNTEAFF.

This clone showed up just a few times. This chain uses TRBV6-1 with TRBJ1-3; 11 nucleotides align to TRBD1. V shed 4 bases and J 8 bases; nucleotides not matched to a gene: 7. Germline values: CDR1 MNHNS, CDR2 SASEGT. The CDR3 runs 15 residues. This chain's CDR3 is CASSVGQGGTYTIYF. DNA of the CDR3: TGTGCCAGCAGTGTGGGACAGGGGGGCACATACACCATATATTTT.

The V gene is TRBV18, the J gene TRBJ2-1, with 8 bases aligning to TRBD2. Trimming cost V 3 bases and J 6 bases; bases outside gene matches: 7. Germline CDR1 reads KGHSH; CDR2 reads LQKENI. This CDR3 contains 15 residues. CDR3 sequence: CASSPSSGSINEQFF. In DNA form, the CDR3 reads TGTGCCAGCTCACCTTCCAGCGGGAGTATCAATGAGCAGTTCTTC.

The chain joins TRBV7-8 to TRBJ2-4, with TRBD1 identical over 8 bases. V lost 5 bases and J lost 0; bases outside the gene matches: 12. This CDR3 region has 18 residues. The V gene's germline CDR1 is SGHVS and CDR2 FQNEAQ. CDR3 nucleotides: TGTGCCAGCAGCCCCACCCGGACAGGGCCGCTAGCCAAAAACATTCAGTACTTC. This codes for CASSPTRTGPLAKNIQYF. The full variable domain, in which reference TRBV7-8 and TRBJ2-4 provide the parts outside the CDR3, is GAGVSQSPRYKVAKRGQDVALRCDPISGHVSLFWYQQALGQGPEFLTYFQNEAQLDKSGLPSDRFFAERPEGSVSTLKIQRTQQEDSAVYLCASSPTRTGPLAKNIQYFGAGTRLSVL.

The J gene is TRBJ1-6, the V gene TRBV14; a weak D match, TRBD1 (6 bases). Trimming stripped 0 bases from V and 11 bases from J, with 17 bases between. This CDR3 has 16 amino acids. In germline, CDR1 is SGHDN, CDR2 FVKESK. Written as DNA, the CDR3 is TGTGCCAGCAGCCAAGATCGAGGAGACAGGTGGACACCCCTCCACTTT. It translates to CASSQDRGDRWTPLHF.

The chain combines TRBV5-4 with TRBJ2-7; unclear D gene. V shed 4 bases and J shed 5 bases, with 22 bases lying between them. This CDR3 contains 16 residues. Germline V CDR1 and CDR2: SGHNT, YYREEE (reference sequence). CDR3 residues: CASSIDPRSLGDEQYF. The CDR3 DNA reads TGTGCCAGCAGCATAGACCCCCGGTCGTTAGGAGACGAGCAGTACTTC.

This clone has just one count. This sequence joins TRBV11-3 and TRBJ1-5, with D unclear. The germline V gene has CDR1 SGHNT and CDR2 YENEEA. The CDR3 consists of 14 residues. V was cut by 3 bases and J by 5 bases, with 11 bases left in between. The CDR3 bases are TGTGCCAGCAGCTTTTTCGACACACATCAGCCCCAGCATTTT. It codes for CASSFFDTHQPQHF.

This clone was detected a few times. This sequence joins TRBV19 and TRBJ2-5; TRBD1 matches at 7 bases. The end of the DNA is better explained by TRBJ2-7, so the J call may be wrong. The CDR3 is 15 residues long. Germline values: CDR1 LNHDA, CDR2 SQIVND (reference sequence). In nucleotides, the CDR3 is TGTGCCAGTAGTATGGAACCGGGACAGCCCTACGAGCAGTACTTC. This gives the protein CASSMEPGQPYEQYF.

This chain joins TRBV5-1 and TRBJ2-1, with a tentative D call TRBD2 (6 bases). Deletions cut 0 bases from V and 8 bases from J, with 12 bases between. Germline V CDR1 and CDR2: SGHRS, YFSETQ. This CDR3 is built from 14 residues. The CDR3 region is CASSLVGGSDEQFF. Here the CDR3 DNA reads TGCGCCAGCAGCTTGGTGGGGGGTAGCGATGAGCAGTTCTTC.

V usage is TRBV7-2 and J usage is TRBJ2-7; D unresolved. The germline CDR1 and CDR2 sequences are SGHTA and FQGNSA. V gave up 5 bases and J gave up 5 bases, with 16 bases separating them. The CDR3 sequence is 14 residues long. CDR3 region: CASSPFSSPDEQYF. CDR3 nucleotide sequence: TGTGCCAGCAGCCCCTTTTCGTCCCCCGACGAGCAGTACTTC.

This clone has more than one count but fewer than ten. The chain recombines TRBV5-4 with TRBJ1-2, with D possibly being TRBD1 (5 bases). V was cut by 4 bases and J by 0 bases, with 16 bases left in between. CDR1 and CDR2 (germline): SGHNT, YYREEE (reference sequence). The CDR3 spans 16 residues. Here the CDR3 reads CASSRGADLTNYGYTF. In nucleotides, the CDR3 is TGTGCCAGCAGCCGTGGGGCAGACCTTACTAACTATGGCTACACCTTC.

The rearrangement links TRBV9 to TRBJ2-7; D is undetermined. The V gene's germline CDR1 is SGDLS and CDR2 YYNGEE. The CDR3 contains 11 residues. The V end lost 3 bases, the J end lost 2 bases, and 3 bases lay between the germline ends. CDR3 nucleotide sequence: TGTGCCAGCAGCGACACCTACGAGCAGTACTTC. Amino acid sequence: CASSDTYEQYF.

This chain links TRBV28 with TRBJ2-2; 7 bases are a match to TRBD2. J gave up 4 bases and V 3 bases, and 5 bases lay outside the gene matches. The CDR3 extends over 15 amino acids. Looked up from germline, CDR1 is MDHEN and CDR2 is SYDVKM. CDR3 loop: CASSLGGGFTGELFF. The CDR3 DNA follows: TGTGCCAGCAGTTTGGGGGGAGGGTTCACCGGGGAGCTGTTTTTT.

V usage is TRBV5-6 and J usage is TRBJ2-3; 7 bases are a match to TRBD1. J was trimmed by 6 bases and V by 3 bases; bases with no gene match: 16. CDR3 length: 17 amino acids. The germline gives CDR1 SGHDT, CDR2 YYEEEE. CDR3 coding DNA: TGTGCCAGCAGCTATGTAACCGCGACAGGGAAGACCGATACGCAGTATTTT. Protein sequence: CASSYVTATGKTDTQYF.

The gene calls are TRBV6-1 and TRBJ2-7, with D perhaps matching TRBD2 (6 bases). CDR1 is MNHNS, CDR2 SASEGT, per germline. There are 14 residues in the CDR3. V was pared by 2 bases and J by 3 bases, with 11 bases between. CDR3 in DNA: TGTGCCAGCAGTGAATCGGGGGAAGTCTACGAGCAGTACTTC. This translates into CASSESGEVYEQYF.

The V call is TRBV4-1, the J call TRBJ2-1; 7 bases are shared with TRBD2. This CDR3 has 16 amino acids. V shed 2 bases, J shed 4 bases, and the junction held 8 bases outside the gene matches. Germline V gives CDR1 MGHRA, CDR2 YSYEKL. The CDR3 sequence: CASSQRRSGTYNEQFF. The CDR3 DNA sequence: TGCGCCAGCAGCCAAAGGCGGAGCGGGACTTACAATGAGCAGTTCTTC.

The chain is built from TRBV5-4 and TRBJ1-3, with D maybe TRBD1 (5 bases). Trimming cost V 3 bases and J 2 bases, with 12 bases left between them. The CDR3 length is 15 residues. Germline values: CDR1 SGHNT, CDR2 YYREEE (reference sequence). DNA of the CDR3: TGTGCCAGCAGCTCAAAACAGGAAACTGGAAACACCATATATTTT. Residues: CASSSKQETGNTIYF.

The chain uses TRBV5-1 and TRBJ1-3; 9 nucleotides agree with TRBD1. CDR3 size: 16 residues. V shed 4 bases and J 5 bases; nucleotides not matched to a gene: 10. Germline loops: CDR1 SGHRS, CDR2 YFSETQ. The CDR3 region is CASSVGTGWLRNTIYF. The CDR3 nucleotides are TGCGCCAGCAGCGTCGGGACAGGGTGGCTTCGAAACACCATATATTTT.

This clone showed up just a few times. Here the CDR3 reads CASSYGQGLQETQYF. The CDR3 bases are TGCGCCAGCAGCTACGGACAGGGTTTACAAGAGACCCAGTACTTC. The chain links TRBV5-1 to TRBJ2-5, with TRBD1 matching 8 bases. Germline trimming cut 3 bases from V and 2 bases from J; bases unmatched to any gene: 6. Germline CDR1 and CDR2: SGHRS and YFSETQ. This CDR3 is built from 15 residues.